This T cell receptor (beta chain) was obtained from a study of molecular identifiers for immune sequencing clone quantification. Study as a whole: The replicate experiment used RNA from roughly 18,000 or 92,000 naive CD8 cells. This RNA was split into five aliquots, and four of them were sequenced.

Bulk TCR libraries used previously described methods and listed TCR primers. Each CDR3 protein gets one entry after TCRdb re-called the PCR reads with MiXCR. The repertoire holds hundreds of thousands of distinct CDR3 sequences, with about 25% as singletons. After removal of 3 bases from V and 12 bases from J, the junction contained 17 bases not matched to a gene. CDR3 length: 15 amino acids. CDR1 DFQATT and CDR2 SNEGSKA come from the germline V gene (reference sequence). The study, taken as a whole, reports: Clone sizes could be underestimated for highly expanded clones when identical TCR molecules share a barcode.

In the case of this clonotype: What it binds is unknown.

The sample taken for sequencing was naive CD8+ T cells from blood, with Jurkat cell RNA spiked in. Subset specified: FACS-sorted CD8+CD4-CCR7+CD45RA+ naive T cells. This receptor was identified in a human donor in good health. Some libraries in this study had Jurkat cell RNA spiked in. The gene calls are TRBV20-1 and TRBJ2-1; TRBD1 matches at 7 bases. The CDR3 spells CSASLRDSALDVQFF. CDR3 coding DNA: TGCAGTGCTAGTCTCCGGGACAGTGCGTTGGATGTGCAGTTCTTC.